This T cell receptor (beta chain) was profiled in a study of blood T cells in healthy people across ages. The CDR3 loop spans 15 amino acids. The germline V gene has CDR1 MNHEY and CDR2 SMNVEV (reference sequence). Then a second PCR, running roughly 7 to 11 cycles, was carried out with a sample-barcoded 5' primer and a J-beta primer mix. Using its own MiXCR run on the 5' RACE reads, TCRdb lists one record per CDR3 protein. The sample contains 500,000 to 700,000 distinct CDR3 sequences, about 30% of which appear only once. The rearrangement uses TRBV27 and TRBJ2-5; TRBD1 matches 9 bases. The J call could be wrong; TRBJ2-7 is a better fit for the DNA end. The sequencing sample was made of blood. The sequence was obtained from a woman over 75 in good health. The CDR3 region is CASSTGTGHAYEQYF. In DNA form, the CDR3 reads TGTGCCAGCTCAACCGGGACAGGGCACGCCTACGAGCAGTACTTC.